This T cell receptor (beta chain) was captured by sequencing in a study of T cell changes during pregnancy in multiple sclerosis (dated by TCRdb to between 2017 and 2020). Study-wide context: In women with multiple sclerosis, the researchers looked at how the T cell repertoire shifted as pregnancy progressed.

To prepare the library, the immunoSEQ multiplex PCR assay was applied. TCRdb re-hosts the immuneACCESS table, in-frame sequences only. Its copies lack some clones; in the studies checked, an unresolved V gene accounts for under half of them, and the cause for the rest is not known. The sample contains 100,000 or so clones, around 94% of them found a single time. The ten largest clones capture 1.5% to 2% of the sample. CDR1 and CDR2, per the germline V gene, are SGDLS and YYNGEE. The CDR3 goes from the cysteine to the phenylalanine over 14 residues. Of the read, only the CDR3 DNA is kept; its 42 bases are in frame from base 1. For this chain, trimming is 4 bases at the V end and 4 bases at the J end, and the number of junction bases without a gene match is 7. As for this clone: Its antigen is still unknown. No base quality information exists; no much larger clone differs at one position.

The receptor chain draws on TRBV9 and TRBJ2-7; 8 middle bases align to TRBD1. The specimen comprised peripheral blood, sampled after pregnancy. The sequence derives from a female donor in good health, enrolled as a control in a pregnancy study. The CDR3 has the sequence CASSPPTGAYEQYF. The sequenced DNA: TGTGCCAGCAGCCCACCGACAGGGGCTTACGAGCAGTACTTC.